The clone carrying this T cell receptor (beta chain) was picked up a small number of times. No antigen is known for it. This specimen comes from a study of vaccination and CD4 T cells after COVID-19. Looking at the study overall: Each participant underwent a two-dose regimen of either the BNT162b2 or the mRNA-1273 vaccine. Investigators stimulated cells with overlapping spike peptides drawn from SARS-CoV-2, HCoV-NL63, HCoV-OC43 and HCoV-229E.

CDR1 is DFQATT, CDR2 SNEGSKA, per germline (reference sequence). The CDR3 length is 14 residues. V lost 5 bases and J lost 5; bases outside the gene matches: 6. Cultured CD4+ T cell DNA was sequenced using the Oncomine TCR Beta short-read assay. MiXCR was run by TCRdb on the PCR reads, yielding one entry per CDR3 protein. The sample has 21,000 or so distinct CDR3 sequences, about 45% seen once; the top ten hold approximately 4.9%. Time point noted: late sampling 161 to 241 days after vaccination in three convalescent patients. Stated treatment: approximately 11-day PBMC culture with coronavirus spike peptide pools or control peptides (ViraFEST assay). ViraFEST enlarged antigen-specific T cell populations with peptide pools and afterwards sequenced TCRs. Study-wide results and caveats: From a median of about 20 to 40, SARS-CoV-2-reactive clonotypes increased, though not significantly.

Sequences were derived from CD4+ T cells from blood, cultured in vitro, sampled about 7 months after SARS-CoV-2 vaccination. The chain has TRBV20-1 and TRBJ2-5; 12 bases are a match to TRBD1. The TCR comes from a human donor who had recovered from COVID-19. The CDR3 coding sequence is TGCAGTGCTCGGGACAGGGGGCCGGTGGAGACCCAGTACTTC. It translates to CSARDRGPVETQYF.